The clone carrying this T cell receptor (beta chain) has just one count. The data stem from a study of blood T cell repertoires in COVID-19. The length of the CDR3 is 12 residues. The V and J ends lost 2 bases and 10 bases respectively, with 9 bases between them. Some clones are missing from TCRdb's copy, which holds only in-frame ones; the method was immunoSEQ multiplex PCR. This sample has roughly 86,000 clones, with roughly 84% found just once. The chain couples TRBV12-3 or TRBV12-4 to TRBJ2-4, with TRBD1 as a possible D gene (5 bases). The specimen sequenced was peripheral blood. The TCR originated in a woman of 80 years or more with COVID-19, enrolled during active disease. The CDR3 reads CASSLWAGIQYF. The CDR3 nucleotides read TGTGCCAGCAGTTTATGGGCAGGGATTCAGTACTTC.